A selection of T cell receptor beta chains follows, all from one sample in a study of blood T cell repertoires in COVID-19. Clones were read by immunoSEQ multiplex PCR, and TCRdb kept only the in-frame ones, dropping some. The top ten clones hold 10% to 15% of a sample with around 430,000 clones, about nine tenths of them seen once. The sequencing input was peripheral blood. The receptor set was obtained from a woman between 45 and 60 years old with COVID-19, enrolled during active disease. Both conserved end residues are part of each CDR3. Each record gives: J gene, clone size, V gene, D gene, CDR3 DNA, CDR3 protein. A D gene is named only where the DNA matches it firmly. Only some rows state a clone size, as once, few, many or a class for expanded clones.

>TRBJ1-4|NA|TRBV29-1|NA
TGCAGCGTTGTACTGGGCCCAACTAATGAAAAACTGTTTTTT
CSVVLGPTNEKLFF
>TRBJ1-1|NA|TRBV3-1/TRBV3-2|NA
TGTGCCAGCAGCCATTCTGACAGAAACACTGAAGCTTTCTTT
CASSHSDRNTEAFF
>TRBJ1-3|NA|TRBV6-6|NA
TGTGCCAGCAGTTCCGGGTATTCTGGAAACACCATATATTTT
CASSSGYSGNTIYF
>TRBJ2-5|NA|TRBV6-1|NA
TGTGCCAGCAGTGAAGGCGGGATCCAAGAGACCCAGTACTTC
CASSEGGIQETQYF
>TRBJ1-1|once|TRBV30|NA
TGTGCCTGGGTTCAGAACACTGAAGCTTTCTTT
CAWVQNTEAFF
>TRBJ1-2|NA|TRBV14|NA
TGTGCCAGCAGCCCAGAACTCTTCTGGGGCTACACCTTC
CASSPELFWGYTF
>TRBJ1-1|NA|TRBV2|NA
TGTGCCAGCAGGTTAGCTGAAGCTTTCTTT
CASRLAEAFF
>TRBJ1-2|once|TRBV5-1|NA
TGCGCCAGCAGCTACGCCCCGGACACCCATGGCTACACCTTC
CASSYAPDTHGYTF
>TRBJ2-1|NA|TRBV6-4|TRBD2
TGTGCCAGCAGTGAAATTCGGGGGGGCATGGATGAGCAGTTCTTC
CASSEIRGGMDEQFF
>TRBJ1-4|NA|TRBV9|NA
TGTGCCAGCAGCGTAGGTGTCTCCCCAGGGGAAAAACTGTTTTTT
CASSVGVSPGEKLFF
>TRBJ1-5|NA|TRBV19|NA
TGTGCCAGTAGTATAGAAAAGGGAGGGTACGGTAGCAATCAGCCCCAGCATTTT
CASSIEKGGYGSNQPQHF
>TRBJ1-4|NA|TRBV28|NA
TGTGCCAGCAGCGTAACGGGGGGAGGGAATGAAAAACTGTTTTTT
CASSVTGGGNEKLFF
>TRBJ1-6|NA|TRBV3-1/TRBV3-2|TRBD1
TGTGCCAGCAGCCAAGTCGGGACAGGGGGTTGGGGTTCACCCCTCCACTTT
CASSQVGTGGWGSPLHF
>TRBJ2-3|NA|TRBV4-2|TRBD2
TGTGCCAGCAGCCAACCTACTAGCGGGGGGCCAGATACGCAGTATTTT
CASSQPTSGGPDTQYF